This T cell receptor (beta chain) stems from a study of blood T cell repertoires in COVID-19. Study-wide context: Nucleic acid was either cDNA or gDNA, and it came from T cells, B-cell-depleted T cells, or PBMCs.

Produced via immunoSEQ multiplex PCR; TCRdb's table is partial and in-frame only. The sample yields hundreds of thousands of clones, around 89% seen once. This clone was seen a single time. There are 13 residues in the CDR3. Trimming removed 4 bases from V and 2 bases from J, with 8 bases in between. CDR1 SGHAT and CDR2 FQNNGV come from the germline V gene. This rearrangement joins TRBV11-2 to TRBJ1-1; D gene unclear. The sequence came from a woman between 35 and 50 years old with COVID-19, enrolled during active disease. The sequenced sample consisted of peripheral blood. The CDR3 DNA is TGTGCCAGCAGCTCCCTCCTTAACACTGAAGCTTTCTTT. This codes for CASSSLLNTEAFF.